The rows below give T cell receptor beta chains drawn from one sample of a study of T cells in Graves' hyperthyroidism and ophthalmopathy. TCRdb used MiXCR to reprocess the multiplex PCR reads, holding one entry per CDR3 protein. The table lists about 640,000 distinct CDR3 sequences, less than 25% of them singletons. Sequencing was performed on blood. The receptor source for this set is a man in his thirties or forties with Graves' ophthalmopathy. Each CDR3 is given without its conserved first and last residue. Fields, in order: V gene, J gene, CDR3 protein.

>TRBV2|TRBJ2-2
ASSVAGLAVPGELF
>TRBV3-1|TRBJ2-7
ASSRGTGEQY
>TRBV27|TRBJ1-6
ASSLDRGSLH
>TRBV7-9|TRBJ2-1
ASSSRSSYNEQF
>TRBV5-1|TRBJ1-1
ASFSPGLSPEAF
>TRBV28|TRBJ2-5
ASTPRDSVVWGQETQY
>TRBV30|TRBJ2-3
AWLEWARGSDTQY
>TRBV4-1|TRBJ2-3
ASSQFHTGGRTDTQY
>TRBV28|TRBJ2-7
ASSLLVWSGQYEQY
>TRBV7-2|TRBJ1-4
ASSSFRSGKLF
>TRBV20-1|TRBJ2-7
SAREHGRDLREQY
>TRBV28|TRBJ2-5
ASSWGTSGRMGTQY
>TRBV4-1|TRBJ2-5
ASSQAGTSGPGTQY
>TRBV14|TRBJ2-2
ASSQAGYRTSSNTGELF
>TRBV27|TRBJ1-5
ASSSTGTGGVGSQPQH
>TRBV20-1|TRBJ2-5
SALTGGQETQY
>TRBV14|TRBJ2-1
ASSQWGTGFYNEQF
>TRBV30|TRBJ1-1
AWSLGATEAF
>TRBV24-1|TRBJ2-1
ATSDSRQGASGFRNEQF
>TRBV7-2|TRBJ2-5
ASKSRNQETQY
>TRBV28|TRBJ1-6
ASTPVGGSSPLH
>TRBV6-9|TRBJ2-1
ASSYQGYNEQF
>TRBV6-5|TRBJ2-1
ASSYTSVPTSYNEQF
>TRBV6-5|TRBJ2-3
ASSHLSRTDTQY
>TRBV20-1|TRBJ2-7
SASFNEQY
>TRBV18|TRBJ1-1
ASSPNQVRGGTEAF
>TRBV18|TRBJ1-2
ASSPQLGPNTYGYT
>TRBV5-1|TRBJ2-7
ANSLPDSYEQY
>TRBV5-1|TRBJ2-2
ASSSTGGYTGELF
>TRBV19|TRBJ2-7
ASSIQGASNEQY
>TRBV9|TRBJ2-1
ASSVEGGYNEQF
>TRBV19|TRBJ1-2
ASSIDPADTYGYT
>TRBV7-9|TRBJ2-7
ASSLGGSQYEQY
>TRBV29-1|TRBJ2-5
SVEDRRLGSETQY
>TRBV29-1|TRBJ2-7
SVRLAGAYEQY
>TRBV29-1|TRBJ2-3
SVGGRMAGAGKTDTQY